The TCR beta chain described here comes from a study of T cells in Graves' hyperthyroidism and ophthalmopathy (dated by TCRdb to about 2019). As for the study more broadly: Peripheral blood was sampled at the time of initial diagnosis, prior to any treatment. A discovery cohort of about 100 patients, 43 with Graves' ophthalmopathy and about 58 with stable Graves' hyperthyroidism, was used to find distinguishing TCR V-J signatures. Prospective prediction of ophthalmopathy was tested in an independent validation cohort of fewer than 20 hyperthyroidism patients and 17 patients who later progressed to ophthalmopathy. The roughly 94 discovery patients were randomly split 7:3 into training and test sets. In about six Graves' hyperthyroidism patients, the study also compared T-cell repertoires from thyroid tissue with T-cell repertoires from blood. After sampling, hyperthyroidism patients received methimazole starting at 30 mg daily, and ophthalmopathy patients received high-dose intravenous methylprednisolone. The paper describes TCR Vbeta CDR3 sequencing of 120 to 150 peripheral blood samples, made up of 43 ophthalmopathy patients, 70 to 75 hyperthyroidism patients and roughly 17 progressor patients. Points the paper makes about the study in general: In validation, the model predicted progression to ophthalmopathy with over 65% sensitivity and less than 80% specificity, a median of 6.5 months before onset. Most expanded thyroid clonotypes (frequency above 0.001) were also detected in blood, a finding suggesting that blood repertoires may reflect thyroid immune responses. Ophthalmopathy was separated from stable hyperthyroidism by a 13 V-J signature model, with 87.88% sensitivity and 81% to 83% specificity obtained in cross-validation and 80%/75% obtained in testing. No statistical method was used to set the sample size in advance, and investigators knew the group allocation.

There are 14 amino acids in the CDR3, from cysteine to phenylalanine inclusive. Solely the CDR3 DNA is kept, with 42 bases framed from the first base. V gives up 7 bases and J gives up 0 bases, and the segment between their germline ends measures 10 bases. The germline V gene sets CDR1 to ENHRY and CDR2 to SYGVKD. As to this clonotype: Its recognized antigen is unknown. Per-nucleotide qualities are absent, and no much larger clonotype sits a single base away.

The TCR beta CDR3 regions were amplified from the RNA transcripts. The TCR CDR3 was subjected to a first round of RT-PCR using the HTBI primer set and the Qiagen OneStep RT-PCR kit. The libraries were constructed in a second round of multiplex PCR and then size-selected and purified. The libraries were sequenced on an Illumina HiSeq2000 using paired-end 100 bp reads. Per the source publication's procedure: SOAPnuke was used to process the raw data, with reads discarded if the reads contained adapters or uncalled bases, had a mean Phred below 15, or lacked an exact constant-primer or identifier match. COPE v1.2.5 was used to merge high-quality paired reads, and clonotypes were defined as unique nucleotide sequences. Clonotypes were aligned to IMGT TRBV, TRBD and TRBJ reference segments using MiTCR v1.1. The analysis included only V-J combinations with a frequency above 0.0001, which together covered 99% to 99.2% of the repertoires. The TCS score was defined as the ratio of F50 (clonal expansion) to E x V (chaos), calculated using BLOSUM62-based TCRdist between CDR3 peptides within each V-J. Welch's t-statistics and random forest reduced fewer than 550 V-J features to under 15, which were used in a naive Bayes classifier (R e1071). TCRdb reprocessed the public reads (quality trimming at Q25 with fastp, clone calling with MiXCR) and kept in-frame beta chains. Rows are combined by CDR3 protein, so each entry shows the most common genes and DNA. The V and J calls and clone size are TCRdb's, not the authors'. The sample has about 380,000 distinct CDR3 sequences on record, less than 20% of them singletons. Clones ranked in the top ten supply 40% of the sample.

Ophthalmopathy patients had moderately to severely active disease, with a Clinical Activity Score of 3 or more, a NOSPECS grade of 4 or more, and a disease duration of less than 3 months. Patients with uncontrolled infections, other autoimmune diseases, pregnancy or lactation were excluded. Diagnoses were established on the basis of clinical symptoms, serum thyroxine and TRAb, thyroid ultrasound, and orbital computed tomography. PBMCs were isolated from 10 ml of fresh peripheral blood by Ficoll-Paque density gradient centrifugation. Total RNA was extracted using Trizol reagent, and RNA quality was assessed on an Agilent 2100 Bioanalyzer.

The sequence was obtained from a man between 18 and 35 years old with Graves' ophthalmopathy. The sequenced sample was blood. The chain was built from TRBV10-3 and TRBJ1-3; a confident D gene designation cannot be given. The nucleotide sequence is TGTGCCATCACAGAAGAAATCTCTGGAAACACCATATATTTT. It is translated as CAITEEISGNTIYF.